Given below is one T cell receptor (beta chain) in context. The antigen remains undetermined. The sample is drawn from a study of T-cell reconstitution after alpha-beta-depleted transplantation in children. Study observations and caveats: Expanded clones from the graft, numbering several hundred, reportedly supplied alpha-beta T cells about two months after transplant.

Researchers prepared the TCRbeta library using unique molecular identifiers, the study reports. TCRdb itself ran the PCR reads through MiXCR, one entry per CDR3 protein. In the table there are about a million distinct CDR3 sequences, around 30% of which are singletons. Sample: PBMCs, mostly from graft donor cells, taken 360 days after TCRalphabeta/CD19-depleted stem cell transplant. The sequence derives from a boy under two years old who had a stem cell transplant for SCID, so the T cells may come from the graft donor.

Here the CDR3 reads CASSAQGQDTEAFF. The CDR3 DNA reads as TGCGCCAGCAGCGCACAGGGGCAGGACACTGAAGCTTTCTTT. V gene TRBV5-1 combines with J gene TRBJ1-1; 7 bases align to TRBD1. CDR3 length: 14 residues. Looked up from germline, CDR1 is SGHRS and CDR2 is YFSETQ. Trimming at V came to 4 bases and at J to 3 bases, leaving 6 bases not matched to a gene.